This T cell receptor beta chain came from a study of spatial heterogeneity in lung cancer. TCR cDNA molecules each had a unique molecular identifier. TCRdb fed the 5' RACE reads into MiXCR, producing one record per CDR3 protein. The sample consists of under 50,000 distinct CDR3 sequences, less than 6.5% of them appearing once. The time point: sample taken at primary tumor resection. Sequenced here: PBMCs, sampled at surgery. The TCR was taken from a female donor with early-stage non-small cell lung cancer.

The CDR3 loop reads CASSPRDRALNQPQHF. DNA of the CDR3: TGTGCCAGTAGTCCCAGAGACAGGGCTTTAAATCAGCCCCAGCATTTT. The rearrangement uses TRBV19 and TRBJ1-5; TRBD1 matches at 7 bases. CDR1 is LNHDA and CDR2 is SQIVND in the germline V gene (reference sequence). This CDR3 is 16 amino acids long. The ends lost 5 bases at V and 4 bases at J; junction bases unmatched: 11.